Below are 20 T cell receptor beta chains sequenced from a single sample in a study of beta chain features in type 1 diabetes (dated by TCRdb to about 2018). Libraries were made using the immunoSEQ multiplex PCR assay. All of the isolated RNA was reverse transcribed with the High Capacity cDNA Reverse Transcription Kit, so expressed TCRB transcripts were sequenced. The table was pulled from immuneACCESS by TCRdb, which kept in-frame rearrangements only. Such tables lose some clones; where checked, under half of the loss comes from unresolved V genes, and the rest has no known cause. The sample yields under 450,000 clones; roughly 15% were counted once. Approximately 0.019% of the sample is taken by the ten largest. Sequencing was carried out using naive CD4+ T cells from blood. The intended sense of this specimen's cell subset or site label: true naive CD4+ T cells. These receptors were collected from a woman younger than 35 in good health.

This clone was observed a handful of times. The chain recombines TRBV5-1 with TRBJ2-1; 11 bases map to TRBD2. The CDR3 spans 15 residues. Germline V gives CDR1 SGHRS, CDR2 YFSETQ. Unmatched junction bases numbered 7, after V lost 5 bases and J lost 6 bases. CDR3 DNA sequence: TGCGCCAGCAGGTTGACTAGCGGGACTTTCAATGAGCAGTTCTTC. Translated, it gives CASRLTSGTFNEQFF. Filled out from reference TRBV5-1 and TRBJ2-1, the complete variable domain reads KAGVTQTPRYLIKTRGQQVTLSCSPISGHRSVSWYQQTPGQGLQFLFEYFSETQRNKGNFPGRFSGRQFSNSRSEMNVSTLELGDSALYLCASRLTSGTFNEQFFGPGTRLTVL.

This chain joins TRBV29-1 and TRBJ1-2; 8 positions match TRBD1. Germline CDR1 is SQVTM and CDR2 is ANQGSEA. CDR3 length: 12 residues. Trimming cost V 5 bases and J 5 bases; bases outside gene matches: 4. CDR3: CSVYYRGYGYTF. CDR3 DNA: TGCAGCGTTTACTACAGGGGGTATGGCTACACCTTC.

In its sample, this clone was seen a few times. The V and J genes are TRBV25-1 and TRBJ2-1, with 7 bases that match TRBD2. This CDR3 has 14 amino acids. The V and J ends lost 4 bases and 6 bases, in that order; junction bases with no gene match: 6. The germline CDR1 and CDR2 sequences are MGHDK and SYGVNS. CDR3 amino acids: CASSGGRAFNEQFF. The CDR3 coding sequence is TGTGCCAGCAGTGGAGGGAGGGCTTTCAATGAGCAGTTCTTC. Complete variable domain (other parts from reference TRBV25-1 and TRBJ2-1): EADIYQTPRYLVIGTGKKITLECSQTMGHDKMYWYQQDPGMELHLIHYSYGVNSTEKGDLSSESTVSRIRTEHFPLTLESARPSHTSQYLCASSGGRAFNEQFFGPGTRLTVL.

The chain has TRBV30 and TRBJ2-1; TRBD2 agrees at 10 bases. CDR1 is GTSNPN and CDR2 is SVGIG in the germline V gene (reference sequence). This CDR3 region has 16 residues. Germline trimming cut 3 bases from V and 4 bases from J; bases unmatched to any gene: 9. This CDR3 reads CAWRDKGLAEYNEQFF. CDR3 coding DNA: TGTGCCTGGAGGGACAAAGGACTAGCGGAGTACAATGAGCAGTTCTTC.

This clone was observed a few times. This chain connects TRBV7-7 to TRBJ2-2, with a possible D match to TRBD2 (5 bases). From germline, CDR1 is SSHAT and CDR2 FNYEAQ (reference sequence). CDR3 size: 18 residues. V was shortened by 1 base and J by 1 base, with 16 bases between the two germline ends. The CDR3: CASSLVGLGGGNTGELFF. The CDR3 DNA reads TGTGCCAGCAGCTTAGTCGGTCTTGGCGGAGGGAACACCGGGGAGCTGTTTTTT.

The rearrangement uses TRBV9 and TRBJ1-2; 8 bases line up with TRBD1. The CDR3 extends over 13 amino acids. Germline CDR1 reads SGDLS; CDR2 reads YYNGEE. V lost 6 bases, J lost 7 bases, and 8 bases stayed unmatched. The CDR3 loop reads CASTKDRGSGYTF. The CDR3 DNA sequence: TGTGCCAGCACCAAAGACAGGGGAAGTGGCTACACCTTC. The variable domain in full, with the rest retrieved from reference TRBV9 and TRBJ1-2, is DSGVTQTPKHLITATGQRVTLRCSPRSGDLSVYWYQQSLDQGLQFLIQYYNGEERAKGNILERFSAQQFPDLHSELNLSSLELGDSALYFCASTKDRGSGYTFGSGTRLTVV.

The gene calls are TRBV29-1 and TRBJ2-1; TRBD2 might be the D (6 bases). V lost 5 bases and J lost 9, with 8 bases in between. CDR3 length: 10 residues. Germline lookup yields CDR1 SQVTM and CDR2 ANQGSEA. CDR3 in amino acids: CSVPGSEQFF. In DNA form, the CDR3 reads TGCAGCGTTCCCGGGAGTGAGCAGTTCTTC.

The V and J genes are TRBV9 and TRBJ2-3; 11 positions agree with TRBD2. CDR1 and CDR2 from the germline V gene are SGDLS and YYNGEE. This CDR3 is 15 amino acids long. The J segment lost 3 bases and the V segment lost 3 bases, leaving 3 bases of the junction unmatched. CDR3 region: CASSELAGATDTQYF. The CDR3 DNA reads as TGTGCCAGCAGCGAACTAGCGGGAGCTACAGATACGCAGTATTTT.

This chain connects TRBV28 to TRBJ2-6; D is perhaps TRBD1 (7 bases). This CDR3 has 16 residues. The germline CDR1 and CDR2 sequences are MDHEN and SYDVKM. The V end was cut by 8 bases, the J end by 0 bases, with 14 bases between. Written as DNA, the CDR3 is TGTGCCAGCCGCGCAGGGGGGAGCTCTGGGGCCAACGTCCTGACTTTC. It specifies CASRAGGSSGANVLTF.

This clone was seen more than once but under ten times. The CDR3 coding sequence is TGTGCCAGCACCCGGGACAGGGACTACAATGAGCAGTTCTTC. Protein: CASTRDRDYNEQFF. This chain joins TRBV6-1 and TRBJ2-1; TRBD1 matches 9 bases. V lost 7 bases to trimming and J lost 3 bases; unmatched junction nucleotides: 4. Germline CDR1 is MNHNS and CDR2 is SASEGT. The CDR3 contains 14 residues.

The chain joins TRBV7-2 to TRBJ2-2; D gene unclear. Germline V CDR1 and CDR2: SGHTA, FQGNSA. V was shortened by 4 bases and J by 3 bases, with 9 bases between the two germline ends. This CDR3 is 14 amino acids long. CDR3 nucleotides: TGTGCCAGCAGCTCCCTATACTACACCGGGGAGCTGTTTTTT. It codes for CASSSLYYTGELFF.

This clone was found a few times. The chain has TRBV27 and TRBJ2-5, with TRBD2 as a possible D gene (6 bases). V was cut by 1 base and J by 4 bases, with 13 bases left in between. Germline loops: CDR1 MNHEY, CDR2 SMNVEV (reference sequence). The CDR3 sequence is 15 residues long. CDR3 loop: CASSLYPGEVETQYF. In DNA, the CDR3 is TGTGCCAGCAGTTTATACCCCGGGGAGGTAGAGACCCAGTACTTC.

The chain joins TRBV13 to TRBJ2-1; D perhaps matches TRBD1 (5 bases). The CDR3 length is 16 residues. Germline CDR1 reads PRHDT; CDR2 reads FYEKMQ (reference sequence). The ends were cut back, 6 bases at V and 6 bases at J, with 21 bases in the middle. This CDR3 reads CASRTIVGEGFNEQFF. The CDR3 nucleotides read TGTGCCAGCAGAACTATAGTAGGGGAAGGATTCAATGAGCAGTTCTTC.

In its sample, this clone was seen a few times. This chain connects TRBV4-3 to TRBJ1-4; D is perhaps TRBD1 (6 bases). CDR1 LGHNA and CDR2 YSLEER come from the germline V gene. Between the trimmed V and J ends, which lost 1 base and 0 bases, there was a span of 12 bases. The CDR3 extends over 17 amino acids. This chain's CDR3 is CASSQGSAGATNEKLFF. DNA for the CDR3: TGCGCCAGCAGCCAAGGTTCGGCAGGGGCAACTAATGAAAAACTGTTTTTT.

The sample holds a few counts of this clone. The chain carries TRBV9 and TRBJ2-1, with 8 bases aligning to TRBD2. Looked up from germline, CDR1 is SGDLS and CDR2 is YYNGEE. The V and J ends lost 0 bases and 7 bases, in that order; junction bases with no gene match: 12. The CDR3 has 17 residues. In DNA form, the CDR3 reads TGTGCCAGCAGCGTAGAAATTAGGGGCGGGAGGTCGAATGAGCAGTTCTTC. This gives the protein CASSVEIRGGRSNEQFF.

The genes are TRBV4-1 and TRBJ2-3, with TRBD2 matching 10 bases. Germline V gene sequence: CDR1 MGHRA, CDR2 YSYEKL. The V gene end was trimmed by 6 bases and the J gene end by 1 base; junction bases not matched to a gene: 10. The CDR3 has 17 residues. CDR3 protein: CASRRDLAGVGTDTQYF. CDR3 coding DNA: TGCGCCAGCAGACGAGATCTAGCGGGAGTTGGCACAGATACGCAGTATTTT.

The sample holds a few counts of this clone. The chain carries TRBV7-9 and TRBJ2-5; D gene unclear. The V end was cut by 2 bases, the J end by 4 bases, with 2 bases between. The germline V gene encodes CDR1 SEHNR and CDR2 FQNEAQ (reference sequence). The CDR3 spans 11 residues. For the CDR3, the DNA is TGTGCCAGCAGCTTACTAGAGACCCAGTACTTC. Translated, it gives CASSLLETQYF.

This chain links TRBV5-1 with TRBJ1-5; possibly TRBD1 for D (5 bases). CDR1 SGHRS and CDR2 YFSETQ come from the germline V gene. Trimming removed 4 bases at V and 3 bases at J, with 17 bases between. The CDR3 sequence is 16 residues long. CDR3 protein: CASSLAQGDNNQPQHF. In DNA, the CDR3 is TGCGCCAGCAGCCTGGCCCAAGGGGATAACAATCAGCCCCAGCATTTT.

The gene calls are TRBV7-2 and TRBJ2-3; 9 nucleotides match TRBD2. In germline, CDR1 is SGHTA, CDR2 FQGNSA. After removal of 0 bases from V and 5 bases from J, the junction contained 9 bases not matched to a gene. The CDR3 has 17 amino acids. For the CDR3, the DNA is TGTGCCAGCAGCTTAGCGCCGGCGGGAGGGCCAAAAGATACGCAGTATTTT. The encoded protein is CASSLAPAGGPKDTQYF.

The rearrangement links TRBV5-1 to TRBJ1-1; D gene ambiguous. Germline CDR1 SGHRS, CDR2 YFSETQ. Trimming pared 6 bases from V and 1 base from J, leaving 10 bases between. The CDR3 has 13 residues. CDR3 DNA: TGCGCCAGCAATGAGGAAAAGAACACTGAAGCTTTCTTT. This gives the protein CASNEEKNTEAFF.